Listed below are T cell receptor beta chains from one sample, sequenced in a study of cytomegalovirus exposure and HLA in healthy donors. The method was immunoSEQ multiplex PCR; TCRdb's version includes in-frame clones alone and lacks a portion of them. The sample records about 120,000 clones, 15% to 20% being singletons. The sequenced sample was PBMCs. These receptors came from a female donor in good health and CMV-seropositive. CDR3s include the opening cysteine and the closing phenylalanine or tryptophan. A D gene is named only where the DNA matches it firmly.

>TRBD2|TRBV5-8
CASSFRAGGRRNTGELFF
>.|TRBV4-1
CASSLLNQGSGELFF
>.|TRBV30
CAWSAGHSGNTIYF
>TRBD2|TRBV29-1
CSVSRGLAGGPWHNEQFF
>.|TRBV7-9
CASSLLNRVNEQFF
>TRBD2|TRBV4-2
CASSQEPYGTSGGDTQYF
>TRBD1|TRBV18
CASSPDRGKESNEQFF
>.|TRBV27
CASSLNPEGPYNSPLHF
>TRBD2|TRBV7-2
CASSRHSSTSALYYEQYF
>TRBD1|TRBV30
CAWSEKGDSHYNEQFF
>TRBD2|TRBV6-4
CASSEAGGPNEQFF
>.|TRBV6-5
CASSYDRMVGGYTF
>.|TRBV10-3
CAISVSRVATYEQYF
>.|TRBV10-2
CASSDAAHSNQPQHF
>.|TRBV6-1
CASTPIGGYTEAFF
>.|TRBV30
CAWEQAKNIQYF
>TRBD1|TRBV4-3
CASSRITGADTEAFF
>TRBD2|TRBV6-5
CASSLKAGGPWETQYF
>TRBD1|TRBV2
CARGHRRPGQGFLGSYGYTF
>.|TRBV5-1
CASSLARGDGDNEQFF
>.|TRBV5-1
CASSRFNRATGELFF
>.|TRBV7-2
CASSLVASDSYEQYF
>TRBD1|TRBV7-2
CASTLLPGQGIRNTEAFF
>.|TRBV28
CASSLVTVILNTEAFF
>TRBD2|TRBV7-9
CASSLASGSEQFF
>.|TRBV28
CASSLVDSYNEQFF
>TRBD2|TRBV7-9
CASSSTSGPNEQFF
>.|TRBV7-9
CASRTGLMNEQFF
>.|TRBV7-7
CASSLARHGGMNTEAFF
>.|TRBV29-1
CSVKIRGSGSYEQYF
>TRBD1|TRBV25-1
CASSEYIGTGAWETQYF
>TRBD2|TRBV6-1
CASSESPAGAYEQYF
>.|TRBV4-1
CASSQDGTRDRLATNEKLFF
>.|TRBV28
CASSFIRNEQFF
>TRBD1|TRBV4-3
CASSQRQGAHEKLFF
>TRBD2|TRBV7-2
CASSPTSGGGFEQYF
>.|TRBV30
CAWSASWGGYGYTF
>.|TRBV6-5
CASSIRLGGDTEAFF
>TRBD2|TRBV5-4
CASSTQLAESTDTQYF
>TRBD1|TRBV6-6
CASSWGQNGNTIYF
>.|TRBV28
CASSGGPGAKNIQYF
>.|TRBV6-1
CASRTQGTVLEQYF
>TRBD2|TRBV7-2
CASSPKRLAGGPSYEQYF
>.|TRBV9
CASSPRGLTRELFF
>TRBD2|TRBV5-4
CASSPGLATGELFF
>.|TRBV29-1
CSVFTGNTEAFF
>TRBD1|TRBV30
CARNRGRGNSPLHF
>TRBD1|TRBV5-5
CASSLGQGADTQYF
>TRBD2|TRBV5-1
CASSLGLQSGTYHEQFF
>TRBD1|TRBV19
CASSERTGGLIYEQYF
>.|TRBV18
CASSPAQDYEQYF
>.|TRBV30
CAWSVRGTGELFF
>.|TRBV9
CASSVGQGGISNYGYTF
>TRBD1|TRBV9
CASSVGQGAYEQYF
>.|TRBV5-4
CASSLDSGGFTEAFF
>.|TRBV5-8
CASSHTKPYGYTF
>.|TRBV5-1
CASSLQDTEAFF
>.|TRBV6-5
CASSYLPITYGYTF
>TRBD1|TRBV5-1
CASSLPGQSYEQYF
>.|TRBV2
CASSEEEGSPLHF